This record covers a single T cell receptor (beta chain). Method: immunoSEQ multiplex PCR; TCRdb's copy keeps in-frame clones and lacks some. The table records over 45,000 clones, 70% to 90% of them present only once. The sorted conventional CD4+ T cells were CD25-low and CD127-high, with genomic DNA sequenced. This sample was taken from a study of regulatory and conventional T cells in RAG deficiency. This CDR3 has 18 amino acids. Germline V gives CDR1 LNHDA, CDR2 SQIVND (reference sequence). V was clipped by 3 bases and J by 6 bases, with 24 bases between them. This sample was also put to use in a study of regulatory T cells. That report adds: Primers: 52 TRBV forward and 13 TRBJ reverse.

This chain uses TRBV19 with TRBJ1-5; maybe TRBD1 (6 bases). The sample taken for sequencing was CD4+ effector T cells sorted from blood. This TCR was sampled from a human donor in good health. CDR3: CASSIPRQRAIGGQPQHF. Here the CDR3 DNA reads TGTGCCAGTAGTATCCCGAGACAGCGAGCGATAGGGGGTCAGCCCCAGCATTTT.